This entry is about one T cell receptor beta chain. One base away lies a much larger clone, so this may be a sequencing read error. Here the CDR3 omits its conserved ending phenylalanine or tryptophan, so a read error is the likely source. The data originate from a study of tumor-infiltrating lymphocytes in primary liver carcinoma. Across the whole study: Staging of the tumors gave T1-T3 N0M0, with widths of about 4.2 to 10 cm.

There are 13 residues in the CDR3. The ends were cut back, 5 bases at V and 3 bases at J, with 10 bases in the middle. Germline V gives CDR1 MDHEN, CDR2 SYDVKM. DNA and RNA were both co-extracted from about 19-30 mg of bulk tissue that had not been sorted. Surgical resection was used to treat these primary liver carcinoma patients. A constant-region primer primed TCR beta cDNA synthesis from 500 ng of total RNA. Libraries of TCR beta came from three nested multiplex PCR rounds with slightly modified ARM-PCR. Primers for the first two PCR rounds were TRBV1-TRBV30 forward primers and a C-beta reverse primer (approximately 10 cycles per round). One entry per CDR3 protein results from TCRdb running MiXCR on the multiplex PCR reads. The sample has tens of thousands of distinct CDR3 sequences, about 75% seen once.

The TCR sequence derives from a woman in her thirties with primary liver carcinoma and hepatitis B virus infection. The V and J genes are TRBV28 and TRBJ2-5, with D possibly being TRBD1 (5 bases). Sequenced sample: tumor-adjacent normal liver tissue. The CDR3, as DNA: TGTGCCAGCAGTCCCCTACAGGAAGAGACCCAGTACTCC. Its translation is CASSPLQEETQYS.